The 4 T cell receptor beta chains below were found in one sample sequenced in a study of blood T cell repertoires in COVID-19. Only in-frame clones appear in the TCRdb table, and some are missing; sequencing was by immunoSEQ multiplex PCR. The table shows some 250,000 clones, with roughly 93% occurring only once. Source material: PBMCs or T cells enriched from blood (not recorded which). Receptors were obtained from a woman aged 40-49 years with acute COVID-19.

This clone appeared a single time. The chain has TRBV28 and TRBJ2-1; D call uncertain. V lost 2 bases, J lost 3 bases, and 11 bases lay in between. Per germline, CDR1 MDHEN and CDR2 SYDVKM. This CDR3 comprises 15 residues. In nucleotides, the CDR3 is TGTGCCAGCAGTTTAAGTGGTAGCTTCTACAATGAGCAGTTCTTC. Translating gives CASSLSGSFYNEQFF.

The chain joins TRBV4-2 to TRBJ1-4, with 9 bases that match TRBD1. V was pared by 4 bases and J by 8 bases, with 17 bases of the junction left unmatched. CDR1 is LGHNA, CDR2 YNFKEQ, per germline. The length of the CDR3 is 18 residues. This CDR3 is CASSPGGTGTRFSEKLFF. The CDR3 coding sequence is TGTGCCAGCAGCCCCGGAGGGACAGGGACGAGGTTTTCCGAAAAACTGTTTTTT.

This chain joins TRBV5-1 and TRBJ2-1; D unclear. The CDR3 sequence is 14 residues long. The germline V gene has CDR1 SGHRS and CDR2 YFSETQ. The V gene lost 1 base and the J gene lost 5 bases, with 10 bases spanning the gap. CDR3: CASSLRAANNEQFF. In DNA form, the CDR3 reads TGCGCCAGCAGCTTGAGAGCCGCCAACAATGAGCAGTTCTTC.

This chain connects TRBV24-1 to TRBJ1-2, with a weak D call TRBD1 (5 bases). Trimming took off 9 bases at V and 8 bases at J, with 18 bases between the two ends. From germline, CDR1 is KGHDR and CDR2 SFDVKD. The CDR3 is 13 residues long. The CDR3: CATSKGGAWGYTF. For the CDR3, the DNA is TGTGCCACCTCGAAAGGCGGGGCGTGGGGCTACACCTTC.